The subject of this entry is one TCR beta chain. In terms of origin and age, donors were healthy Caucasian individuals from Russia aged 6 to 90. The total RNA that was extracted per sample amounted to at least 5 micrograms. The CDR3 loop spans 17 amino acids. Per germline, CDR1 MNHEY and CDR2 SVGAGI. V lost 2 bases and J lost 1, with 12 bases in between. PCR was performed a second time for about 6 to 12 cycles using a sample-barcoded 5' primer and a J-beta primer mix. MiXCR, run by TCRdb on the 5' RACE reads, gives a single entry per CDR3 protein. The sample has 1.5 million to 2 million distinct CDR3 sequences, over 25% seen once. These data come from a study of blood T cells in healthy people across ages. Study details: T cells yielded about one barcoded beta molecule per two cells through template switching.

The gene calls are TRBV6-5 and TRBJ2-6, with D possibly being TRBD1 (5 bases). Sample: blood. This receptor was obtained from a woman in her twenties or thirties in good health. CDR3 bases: TGTGCCAGCAGTTACAGGGCAGGGTTGTCTGGGGCCAACGTCCTGACTTTC. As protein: CASSYRAGLSGANVLTF.